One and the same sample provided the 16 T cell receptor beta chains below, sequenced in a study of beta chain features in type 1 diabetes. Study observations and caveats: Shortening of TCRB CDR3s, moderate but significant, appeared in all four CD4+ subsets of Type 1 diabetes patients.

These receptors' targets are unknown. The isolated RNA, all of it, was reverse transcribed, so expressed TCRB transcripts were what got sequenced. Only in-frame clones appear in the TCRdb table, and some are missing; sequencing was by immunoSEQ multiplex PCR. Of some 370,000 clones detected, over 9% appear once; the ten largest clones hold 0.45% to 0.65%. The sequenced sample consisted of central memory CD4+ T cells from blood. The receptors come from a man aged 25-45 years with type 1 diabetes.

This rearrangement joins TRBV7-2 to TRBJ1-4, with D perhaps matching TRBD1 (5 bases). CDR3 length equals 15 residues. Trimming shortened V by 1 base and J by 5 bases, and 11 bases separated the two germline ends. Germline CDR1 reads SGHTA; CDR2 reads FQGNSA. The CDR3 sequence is CASSLDGRANEKLFF. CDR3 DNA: TGTGCCAGCAGCTTAGATGGCAGGGCGAATGAAAAACTGTTTTTT. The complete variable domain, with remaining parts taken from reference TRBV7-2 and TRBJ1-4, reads GAGVSQSPSNKVTEKGKDVELRCDPISGHTALYWYRQSLGQGLEFLIYFQGNSAPDKSGLPSDRFSAERTGGSVSTLTIQRTQQEDSAVYLCASSLDGRANEKLFFGSGTQLSVL.

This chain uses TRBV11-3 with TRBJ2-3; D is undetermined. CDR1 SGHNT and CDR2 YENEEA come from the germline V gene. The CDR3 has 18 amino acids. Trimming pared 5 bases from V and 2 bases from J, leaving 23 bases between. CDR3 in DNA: TGTGCCAGCAGCCTAGGTCGGAGTTCGGCAGACTTCACAGATACGCAGTATTTT. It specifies CASSLGRSSADFTDTQYF.

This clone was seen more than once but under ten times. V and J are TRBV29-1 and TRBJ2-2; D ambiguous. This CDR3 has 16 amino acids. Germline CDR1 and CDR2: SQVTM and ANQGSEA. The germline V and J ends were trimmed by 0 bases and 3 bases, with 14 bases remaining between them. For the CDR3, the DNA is TGCAGCGTTGAAGATCGGTGGGGTGGTGACACCGGGGAGCTGTTTTTT. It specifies CSVEDRWGGDTGELFF.

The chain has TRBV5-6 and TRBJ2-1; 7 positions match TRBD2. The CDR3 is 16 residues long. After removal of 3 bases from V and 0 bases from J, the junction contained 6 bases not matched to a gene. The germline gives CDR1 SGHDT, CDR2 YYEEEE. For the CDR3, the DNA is TGTGCCAGCAGCTCCGAGCGGGGTCTCTCCTACAATGAGCAGTTCTTC. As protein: CASSSERGLSYNEQFF.

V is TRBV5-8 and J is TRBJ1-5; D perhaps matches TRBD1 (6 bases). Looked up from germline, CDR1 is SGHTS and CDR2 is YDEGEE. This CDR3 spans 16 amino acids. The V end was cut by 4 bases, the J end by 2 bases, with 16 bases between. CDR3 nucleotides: TGTGCCAGCAGCAACAGGGTATTTTGGGGCAATCAGCCCCAGCATTTT. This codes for CASSNRVFWGNQPQHF.

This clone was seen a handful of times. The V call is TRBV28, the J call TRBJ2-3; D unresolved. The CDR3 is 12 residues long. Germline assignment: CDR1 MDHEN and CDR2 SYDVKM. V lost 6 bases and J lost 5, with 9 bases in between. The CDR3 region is CASRQYRDTQYF. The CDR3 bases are TGTGCCAGCAGACAGTACCGAGATACGCAGTATTTT.

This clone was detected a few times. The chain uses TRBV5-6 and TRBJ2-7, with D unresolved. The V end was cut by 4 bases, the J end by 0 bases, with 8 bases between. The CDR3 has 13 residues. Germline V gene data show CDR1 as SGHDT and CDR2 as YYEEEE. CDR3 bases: TGTGCCAGCAGCCTCCAACGCTCCTACGAGCAGTACTTC. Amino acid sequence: CASSLQRSYEQYF.

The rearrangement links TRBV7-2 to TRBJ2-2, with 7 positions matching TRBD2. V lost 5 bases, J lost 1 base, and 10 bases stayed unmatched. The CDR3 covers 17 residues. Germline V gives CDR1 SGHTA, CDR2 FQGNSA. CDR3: CASSPRAGAGNTGELFF. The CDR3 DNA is TGTGCCAGCAGCCCCCGGGCGGGAGCAGGGAACACCGGGGAGCTGTTTTTT.

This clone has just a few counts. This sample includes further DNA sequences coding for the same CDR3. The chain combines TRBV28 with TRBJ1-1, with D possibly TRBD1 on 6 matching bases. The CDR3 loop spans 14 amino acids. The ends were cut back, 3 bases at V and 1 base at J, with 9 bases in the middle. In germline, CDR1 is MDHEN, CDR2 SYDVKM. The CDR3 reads CASSFGGANTEAFF. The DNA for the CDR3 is TGTGCCAGCAGTTTTGGGGGCGCGAACACTGAAGCTTTCTTT.

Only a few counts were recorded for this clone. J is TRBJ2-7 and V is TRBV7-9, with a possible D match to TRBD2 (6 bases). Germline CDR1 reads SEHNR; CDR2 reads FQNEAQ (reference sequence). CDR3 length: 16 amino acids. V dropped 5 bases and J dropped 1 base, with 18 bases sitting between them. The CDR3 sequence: CASSPGGGRSSYEQYF. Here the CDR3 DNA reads TGTGCCAGCAGCCCCGGTGGGGGGAGGTCTTCCTACGAGCAGTACTTC.

The CDR3: CASSLGQEGYTF. CDR3 DNA: TGTGCCAGCAGCTTAGGGCAGGAGGGCTACACCTTC. This chain connects TRBV7-2 to TRBJ1-2; D gene ambiguous. Trimming removed 1 base at V and 8 bases at J, with 8 bases between. The germline CDR1 and CDR2 sequences are SGHTA and FQGNSA. CDR3 length: 12 amino acids.

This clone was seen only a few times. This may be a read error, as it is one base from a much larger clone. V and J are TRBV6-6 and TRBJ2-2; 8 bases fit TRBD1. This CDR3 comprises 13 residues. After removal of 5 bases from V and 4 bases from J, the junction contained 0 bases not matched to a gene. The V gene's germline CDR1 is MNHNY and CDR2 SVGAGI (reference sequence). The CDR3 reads CASSGQGTGELFF. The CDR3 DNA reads TGTGCCAGCAGTGGACAGGGCACCGGGGAGCTGTTTTTT.

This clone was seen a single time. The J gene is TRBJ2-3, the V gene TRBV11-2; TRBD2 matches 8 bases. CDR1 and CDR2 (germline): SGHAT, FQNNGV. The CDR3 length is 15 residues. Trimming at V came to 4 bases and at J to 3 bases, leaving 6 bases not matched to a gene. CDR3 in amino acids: CASSSHGGRTDTQYF. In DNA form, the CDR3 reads TGTGCCAGCAGCTCACACGGCGGGAGGACAGATACGCAGTATTTT.

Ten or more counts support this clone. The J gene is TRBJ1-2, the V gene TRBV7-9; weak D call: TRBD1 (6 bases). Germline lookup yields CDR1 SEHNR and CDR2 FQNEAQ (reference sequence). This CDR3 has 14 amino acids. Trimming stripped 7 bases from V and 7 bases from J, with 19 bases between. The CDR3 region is CASTTTGSISGYTF. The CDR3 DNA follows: TGTGCCAGCACCACGACAGGCTCTATAAGTGGCTACACCTTC.

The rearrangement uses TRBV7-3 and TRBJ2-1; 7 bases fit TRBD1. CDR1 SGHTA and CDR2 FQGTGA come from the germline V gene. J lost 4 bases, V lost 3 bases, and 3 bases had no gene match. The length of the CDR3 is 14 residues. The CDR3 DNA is TGTGCCAGCAGCTTCGGGACAGAATACAATGAGCAGTTCTTC. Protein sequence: CASSFGTEYNEQFF.

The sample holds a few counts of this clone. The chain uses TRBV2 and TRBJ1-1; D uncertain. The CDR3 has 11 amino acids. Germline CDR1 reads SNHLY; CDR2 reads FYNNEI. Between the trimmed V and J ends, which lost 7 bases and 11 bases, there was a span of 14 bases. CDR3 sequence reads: CASILAGSAFF. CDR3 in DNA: TGTGCCAGCATACTAGCGGGCTCGGCTTTCTTT.